This T cell receptor (beta chain) was captured in a study of T-cell reconstitution after alpha-beta-depleted transplantation in children. Study results and caveats: For some patients, TCRbeta diversity was high at day 60 because of recipient T cells and thymic progenitors that survived. One year post-transplant, T-cell counts and diversity were largely derived from T cells produced anew.

During its preparation, the TCRbeta library received unique molecular identifiers. TCRdb called the PCR reads again in MiXCR, with one record for every CDR3 protein. Of around 700,000 distinct CDR3 sequences detected, about an eighth appear once; the ten largest clones hold 0.79%. This clonotype was observed a handful of times. Its antigen is unidentified. V was clipped by 7 bases and J by 16 bases; unmatched bases: 10. Germline V gene lookup returns CDR1 SQVTM and CDR2 ANQGSEA. This CDR3 spans 11 amino acids. This specimen consisted of PBMCs, obtained before TCRalphabeta/CD19-depleted stem cell transplant. The clonotype was recovered from a girl aged 2 to 9 with congenital amegakaryocytic thrombocytopenia, due to receive a stem cell transplant. The gene calls are TRBV29-1 and TRBJ2-6; 7 bases fit TRBD2. CDR3 nucleotides: TGCAGCGCAGCAGAGGGAGCGGGACTGACTTTC. This encodes CSAAEGAGLTF.